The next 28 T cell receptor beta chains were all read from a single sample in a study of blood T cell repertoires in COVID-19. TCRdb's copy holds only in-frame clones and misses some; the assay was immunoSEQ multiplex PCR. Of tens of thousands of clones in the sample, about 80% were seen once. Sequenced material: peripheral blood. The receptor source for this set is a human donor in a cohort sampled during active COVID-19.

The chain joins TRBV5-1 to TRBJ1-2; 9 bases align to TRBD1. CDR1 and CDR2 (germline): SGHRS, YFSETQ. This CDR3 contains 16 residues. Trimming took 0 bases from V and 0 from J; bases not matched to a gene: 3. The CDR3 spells CASSLVGQGTNYGYTF. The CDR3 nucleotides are TGCGCCAGCAGCTTGGTTGGACAGGGGACTAACTATGGCTACACCTTC.

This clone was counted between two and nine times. As DNA, the CDR3 is TGTGCCAGCAGCCAACGGGGACACAGATCTTTAGATGGCTACACCTTC. This translates into CASSQRGHRSLDGYTF. V gene TRBV3-1 (or the pseudogene TRBV3-2) combines with J gene TRBJ1-2; D is perhaps TRBD1 (6 bases). This CDR3 region has 16 residues. Germline CDR1 and CDR2: LGHDT and YNNKEL (reference sequence). Trimming left V 2 bases short and J 6 bases short, with 19 bases between.

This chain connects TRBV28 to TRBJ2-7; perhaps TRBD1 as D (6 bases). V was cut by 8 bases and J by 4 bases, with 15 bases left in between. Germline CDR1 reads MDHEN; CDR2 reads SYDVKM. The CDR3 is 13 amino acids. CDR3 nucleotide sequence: TGTGCCAGCCGAGGGGGTGGCCATTACGAGCAGTACTTC. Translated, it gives CASRGGGHYEQYF.

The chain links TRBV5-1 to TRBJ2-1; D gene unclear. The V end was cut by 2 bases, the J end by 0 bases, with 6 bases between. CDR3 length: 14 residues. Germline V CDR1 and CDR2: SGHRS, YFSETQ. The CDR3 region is CASSFGGSYNEQFF. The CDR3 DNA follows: TGCGCCAGCAGCTTTGGCGGCTCCTACAATGAGCAGTTCTTC.

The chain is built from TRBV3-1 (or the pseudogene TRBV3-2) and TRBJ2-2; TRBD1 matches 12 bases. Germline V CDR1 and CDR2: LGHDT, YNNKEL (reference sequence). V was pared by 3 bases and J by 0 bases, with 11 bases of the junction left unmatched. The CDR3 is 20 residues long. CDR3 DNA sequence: TGTGCCAGCAGCCAGGCCAGGGGACAGGGGGCGAAGGCGAACACCGGGGAGCTGTTTTTT. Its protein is CASSQARGQGAKANTGELFF.

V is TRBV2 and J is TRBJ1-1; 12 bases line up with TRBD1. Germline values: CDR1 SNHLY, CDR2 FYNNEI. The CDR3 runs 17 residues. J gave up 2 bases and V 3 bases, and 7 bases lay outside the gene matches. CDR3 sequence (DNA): TGTGCCAGCAGTGACGACCGGGACAGGGGGCGAAACACTGAAGCTTTCTTT. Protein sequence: CASSDDRDRGRNTEAFF.

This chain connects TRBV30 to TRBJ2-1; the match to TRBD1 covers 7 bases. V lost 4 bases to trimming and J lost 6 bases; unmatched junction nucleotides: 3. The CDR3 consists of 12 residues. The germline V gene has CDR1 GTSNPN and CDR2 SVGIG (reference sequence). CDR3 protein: CAWNRDSNEQFF. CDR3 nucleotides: TGTGCCTGGAACCGGGACAGCAATGAGCAGTTCTTC.

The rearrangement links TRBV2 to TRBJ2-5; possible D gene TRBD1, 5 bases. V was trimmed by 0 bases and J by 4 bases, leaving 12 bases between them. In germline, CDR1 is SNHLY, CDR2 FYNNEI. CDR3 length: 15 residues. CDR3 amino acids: CASSEARAGRETQYF. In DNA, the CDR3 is TGTGCCAGCAGTGAAGCGCGCGCAGGGCGAGAGACCCAGTACTTC.

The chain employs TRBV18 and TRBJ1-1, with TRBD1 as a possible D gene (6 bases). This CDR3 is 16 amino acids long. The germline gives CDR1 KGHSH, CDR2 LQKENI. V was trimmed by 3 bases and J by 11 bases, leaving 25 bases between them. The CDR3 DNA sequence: TGTGCCAGCTCACCGGGCGATGCGGGGGCGGGGACACCCGCTTTCTTT. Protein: CASSPGDAGAGTPAFF. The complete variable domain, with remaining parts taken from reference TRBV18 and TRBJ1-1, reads NAGVMQNPRHLVRRRGQEARLRCSPMKGHSHVYWYRQLPEEGLKFMVYLQKENIIDESGMPKERFSAEFPKEGPSILRIQQVVRGDSAAYFCASSPGDAGAGTPAFFGQGTRLTVV.

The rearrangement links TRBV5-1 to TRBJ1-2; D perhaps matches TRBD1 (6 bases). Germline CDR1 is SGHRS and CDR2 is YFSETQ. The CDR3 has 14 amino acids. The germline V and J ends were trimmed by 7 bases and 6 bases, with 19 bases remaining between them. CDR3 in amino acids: CASSKGERKNGYTF. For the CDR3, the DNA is TGCGCCAGCTCGAAGGGGGAGAGGAAGAATGGCTACACCTTC. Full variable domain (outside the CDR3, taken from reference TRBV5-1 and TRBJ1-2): KAGVTQTPRYLIKTRGQQVTLSCSPISGHRSVSWYQQTPGQGLQFLFEYFSETQRNKGNFPGRFSGRQFSNSRSEMNVSTLELGDSALYLCASSKGERKNGYTFGSGTRLTVV.

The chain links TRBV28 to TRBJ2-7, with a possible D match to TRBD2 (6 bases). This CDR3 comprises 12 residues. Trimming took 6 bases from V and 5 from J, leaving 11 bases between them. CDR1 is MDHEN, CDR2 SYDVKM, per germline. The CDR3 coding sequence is TGTGCCAGCAGCCCCGGGGGAAACGAGCAGTACTTC. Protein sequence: CASSPGGNEQYF.

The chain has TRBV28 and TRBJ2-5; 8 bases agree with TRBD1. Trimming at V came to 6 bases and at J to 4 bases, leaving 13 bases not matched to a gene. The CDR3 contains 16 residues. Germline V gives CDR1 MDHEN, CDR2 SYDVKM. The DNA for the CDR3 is TGTGCCAGCAGCACCTCCGACAGGGGCCTAGGAGAGACCCAGTACTTC. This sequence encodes CASSTSDRGLGETQYF. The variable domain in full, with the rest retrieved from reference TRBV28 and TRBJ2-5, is DVKVTQSSRYLVKRTGEKVFLECVQDMDHENMFWYRQDPGLGLRLIYFSYDVKMKEKGDIPEGYSVSREKKERFSLILESASTNQTSMYLCASSTSDRGLGETQYFGPGTRLLVL.

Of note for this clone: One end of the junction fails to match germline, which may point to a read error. CDR3 sequence: CASSLEEGVEQYF. CDR3 nucleotides: TGTGCTAGCAGCTTAGAAGAGGGGGTCGAGCAGTACTTC. The chain couples TRBV7-7 to TRBJ2-7, with a weak D call TRBD1 (6 bases). Germline V gene sequence: CDR1 SSHAT, CDR2 FNYEAQ (reference sequence). The CDR3 loop spans 13 amino acids.

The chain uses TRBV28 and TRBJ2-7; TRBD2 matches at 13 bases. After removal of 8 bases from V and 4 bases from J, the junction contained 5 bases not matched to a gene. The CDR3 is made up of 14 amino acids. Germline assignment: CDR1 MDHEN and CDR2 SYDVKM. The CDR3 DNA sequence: TGTGCCAGCGATAAACTAGCGGGGGGGTACGAGCAGTACTTC. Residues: CASDKLAGGYEQYF.

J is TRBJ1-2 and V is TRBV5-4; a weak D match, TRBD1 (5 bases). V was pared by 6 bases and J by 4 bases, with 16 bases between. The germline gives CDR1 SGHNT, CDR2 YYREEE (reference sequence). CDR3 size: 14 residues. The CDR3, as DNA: TGTGCCAGCATGACCCAACAGGCTCTCTATGGCTACACCTTC. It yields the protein CASMTQQALYGYTF.

CDR3 protein: CASSIGRLRTALYNEQFF. In DNA form, the CDR3 reads TGTGCCAGTAGTATAGGAAGGCTAAGGACAGCTCTTTACAATGAGCAGTTCTTC. The V gene is TRBV19, the J gene TRBJ2-1; the D gene is possibly TRBD1 (6 bases). CDR3 length equals 18 residues. Germline loops: CDR1 LNHDA, CDR2 SQIVND (reference sequence). V shed 1 base and J shed 4 bases, with 20 bases lying between them.

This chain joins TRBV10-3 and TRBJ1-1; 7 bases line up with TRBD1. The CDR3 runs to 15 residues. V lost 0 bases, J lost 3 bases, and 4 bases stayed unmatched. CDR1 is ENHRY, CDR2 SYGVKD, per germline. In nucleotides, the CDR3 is TGTGCCATCAGTGAGTCTCGGACAGGCTACACTGAAGCTTTCTTT. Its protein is CAISESRTGYTEAFF.

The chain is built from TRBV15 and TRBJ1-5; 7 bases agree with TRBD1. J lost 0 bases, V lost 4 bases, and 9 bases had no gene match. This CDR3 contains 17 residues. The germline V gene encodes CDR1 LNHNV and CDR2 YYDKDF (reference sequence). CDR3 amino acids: CATSTQGTAYSNQPQHF. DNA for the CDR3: TGTGCCACCAGCACGCAGGGGACAGCTTATAGCAATCAGCCCCAGCATTTT.

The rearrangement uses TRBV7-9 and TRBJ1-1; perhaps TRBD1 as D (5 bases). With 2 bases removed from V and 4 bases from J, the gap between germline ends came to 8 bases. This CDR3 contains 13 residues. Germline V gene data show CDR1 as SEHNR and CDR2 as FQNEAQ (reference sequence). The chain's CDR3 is CASSLQGSTEAFF. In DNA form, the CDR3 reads TGTGCCAGCAGCTTACAGGGTAGCACTGAAGCTTTCTTT.

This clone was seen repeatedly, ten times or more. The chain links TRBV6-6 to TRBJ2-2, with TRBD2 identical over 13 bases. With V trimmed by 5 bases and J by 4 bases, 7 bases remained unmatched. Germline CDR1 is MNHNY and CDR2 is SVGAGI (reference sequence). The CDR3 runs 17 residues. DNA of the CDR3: TGTGCCAGCAGTCGGACTAGCGGGGGCGGTGGCACCGGGGAGCTGTTTTTT. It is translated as CASSRTSGGGGTGELFF.

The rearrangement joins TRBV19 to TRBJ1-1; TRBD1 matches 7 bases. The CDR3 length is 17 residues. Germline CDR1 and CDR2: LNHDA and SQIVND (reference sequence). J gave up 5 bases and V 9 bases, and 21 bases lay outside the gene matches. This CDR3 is CASRDSRRAWGATEAFF. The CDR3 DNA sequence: TGTGCCAGCAGGGACAGCCGGAGGGCTTGGGGAGCGACTGAAGCTTTCTTT.

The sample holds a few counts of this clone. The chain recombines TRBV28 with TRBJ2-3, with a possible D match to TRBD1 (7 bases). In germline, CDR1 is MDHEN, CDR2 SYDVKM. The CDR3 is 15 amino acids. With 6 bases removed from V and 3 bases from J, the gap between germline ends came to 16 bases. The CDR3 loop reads CASSRGGAGTDTQYF. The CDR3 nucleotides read TGTGCCAGCAGCCGAGGGGGCGCGGGGACAGATACGCAGTATTTT.

The CDR3 nucleotides are TGTGCCAGCAGCCAGGACACCAATAATGAAAAACTGTTTTTT. This encodes CASSQDTNNEKLFF. J is TRBJ1-4 and V is TRBV3-1 (or the pseudogene TRBV3-2); tentative D call: TRBD1 (5 bases). The CDR3 loop spans 14 amino acids. Germline CDR1 and CDR2: LGHDT and YNNKEL (reference sequence). The V and J ends lost 3 bases and 4 bases respectively, with 9 bases between them.

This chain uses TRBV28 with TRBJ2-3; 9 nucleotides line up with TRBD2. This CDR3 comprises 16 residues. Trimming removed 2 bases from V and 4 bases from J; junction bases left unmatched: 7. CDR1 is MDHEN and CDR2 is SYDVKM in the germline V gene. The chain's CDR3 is CASSLMASGNADTQYF. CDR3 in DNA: TGTGCCAGCAGTTTAATGGCTAGCGGGAACGCAGATACGCAGTATTTT.

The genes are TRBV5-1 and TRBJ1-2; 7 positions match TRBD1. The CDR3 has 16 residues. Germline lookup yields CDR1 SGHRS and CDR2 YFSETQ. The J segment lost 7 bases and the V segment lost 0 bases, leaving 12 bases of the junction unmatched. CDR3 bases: TGCGCCAGCAGCTTGGAGGGACAGCTCCCTTCGGGTGGCTACACCTTC. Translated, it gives CASSLEGQLPSGGYTF.

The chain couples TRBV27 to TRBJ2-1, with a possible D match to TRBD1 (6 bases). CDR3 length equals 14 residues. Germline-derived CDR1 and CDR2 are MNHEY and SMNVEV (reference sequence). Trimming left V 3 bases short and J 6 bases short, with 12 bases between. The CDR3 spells CASSFQGSGNEQFF. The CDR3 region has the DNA TGTGCCAGCAGTTTTCAGGGGTCCGGCAATGAGCAGTTCTTC.

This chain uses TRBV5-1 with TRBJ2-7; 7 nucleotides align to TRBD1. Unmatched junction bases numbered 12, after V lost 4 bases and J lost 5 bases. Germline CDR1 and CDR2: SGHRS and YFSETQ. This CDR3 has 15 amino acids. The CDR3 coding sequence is TGCGCCAGCAGCCGATCGACAGGGCGTTGGGACGAGCAGTACTTC. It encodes CASSRSTGRWDEQYF.

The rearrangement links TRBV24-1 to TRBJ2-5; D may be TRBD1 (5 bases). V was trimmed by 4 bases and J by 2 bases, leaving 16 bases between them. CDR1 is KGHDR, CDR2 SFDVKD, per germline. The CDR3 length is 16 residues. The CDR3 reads CATSEGPSRGQETQYF. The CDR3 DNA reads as TGTGCCACCAGTGAGGGGCCATCACGAGGACAAGAGACCCAGTACTTC.